The 32 T cell receptor beta chains in this list originate from one sample, sequenced in a study of T cells after yellow fever vaccination. A single record per CDR3 protein comes from TCRdb applying MiXCR to the 5' RACE reads. This table holds hundreds of thousands of distinct CDR3 sequences, 3.6% found once. Sequencing was performed on PBMCs, taken on the day of the yellow fever booster vaccination. Receptors were obtained from a young man who received the YFV17D yellow fever vaccine.

This clonotype has at least ten counts. The V gene is TRBV4-1, the J gene TRBJ2-3; D perhaps matches TRBD2 (7 bases). CDR3 length: 15 residues. The germline gives CDR1 MGHRA, CDR2 YSYEKL. V gave up 3 bases and J gave up 5 bases, with 15 bases separating them. This chain's CDR3 is CASSHPWGGRDTQYF. For the CDR3, the DNA is TGCGCCAGCAGCCACCCCTGGGGGGGCCGAGATACGCAGTATTTT.

This clonotype was recorded many times. The chain has TRBV7-9 and TRBJ2-5, with D tentatively TRBD1 (6 bases). V shed 5 bases and J shed 2 bases, with 15 bases lying between them. The CDR3 runs 15 residues. The germline V gene encodes CDR1 SEHNR and CDR2 FQNEAQ (reference sequence). DNA for the CDR3: TGTGCCAGCAGCGACAGGTACAGGGATCAAGAGACCCAGTACTTC. Its translation is CASSDRYRDQETQYF.

This clonotype appeared many times. This CDR3 is CASSDFSAGETQYF. DNA for the CDR3: TGTGCCAGCAGCGACTTTAGCGCAGGAGAGACCCAGTACTTC. V and J are TRBV9 and TRBJ2-5; D is perhaps TRBD2 (5 bases). Trimming pared 3 bases from V and 4 bases from J, leaving 13 bases between. The CDR3 runs 14 residues. Per germline, CDR1 SGDLS and CDR2 YYNGEE.

Ten or more counts support this clonotype. The chain is built from TRBV2 and TRBJ2-3; tentatively, D is TRBD1 or TRBD2 (5 bases each). This CDR3 is built from 13 residues. Germline loops: CDR1 SNHLY, CDR2 FYNNEI. V lost 9 bases, J lost 2 bases, and 12 bases lay in between. CDR3 in amino acids: CASTGGPTDTQYF. The CDR3 nucleotides are TGTGCCAGTACAGGAGGACCCACAGATACGCAGTATTTT.

The sample holds many counts of this clonotype. The chain links TRBV7-2 to TRBJ1-1; D is ambiguous. The germline CDR1 and CDR2 sequences are SGHTA and FQGNSA. This CDR3 is built from 14 residues. V was shortened by 8 bases and J by 0 bases, with 13 bases between the two germline ends. CDR3 sequence: CASEFSDMNTEAFF. CDR3 in DNA: TGTGCCAGCGAGTTTTCTGACATGAACACTGAAGCTTTCTTT.

The table lists this clonotype with many counts. The V and J genes are TRBV7-8 and TRBJ2-5; unclear D gene. The CDR3 covers 14 residues. Between the trimmed V and J ends, which lost 4 bases and 0 bases, there was a span of 9 bases. Germline V gene lookup returns CDR1 SGHVS and CDR2 FQNEAQ. The CDR3 DNA reads TGTGCCAGCAGCTGGCAAGCTTACCAAGAGACCCAGTACTTC. Translating gives CASSWQAYQETQYF.

This clonotype was seen many times. This chain uses TRBV7-9 with TRBJ2-5; no clear D gene. Germline values: CDR1 SEHNR, CDR2 FQNEAQ (reference sequence). This CDR3 region has 12 residues. Trimming took off 6 bases at V and 5 bases at J, with 10 bases between the two ends. The chain's CDR3 is CASSQSRETQYF. The CDR3 DNA reads TGTGCCAGCAGTCAAAGTCGGGAGACCCAGTACTTC.

This clonotype was observed a few times. The V and J genes are TRBV15 and TRBJ2-5, with 10 bases aligning to TRBD1. The germline V gene has CDR1 LNHNV and CDR2 YYDKDF (reference sequence). The CDR3 has 16 amino acids. With 0 bases clipped from V and 1 base from J, the junction kept 2 bases outside the gene matches. In DNA, the CDR3 is TGTGCCACCAGCAGAGAGGGGACAGGGGTCCAAGAGACCCAGTACTTC. Translating it yields CATSREGTGVQETQYF.

This chain joins TRBV6-6 and TRBJ2-1; weak D call: TRBD1 (6 bases). V lost 7 bases and J 5 bases, leaving 15 bases between the germline ends. This CDR3 spans 14 amino acids. Germline V gene data show CDR1 as MNHNY and CDR2 as SVGAGI (reference sequence). CDR3 DNA: TGTGCCAGCACCCGGCAGGGGATGGACAATGAGCAGTTCTTC. Translating it yields CASTRQGMDNEQFF.

For this clonotype: With a much larger clone just one base away, this may be a read error. The chain links TRBV7-2 to TRBJ2-5; no clear D gene. This CDR3 comprises 13 residues. The germline CDR1 and CDR2 sequences are SGHTA and FQGNSA. In DNA form, the CDR3 reads TGTGCCAGCTGCTTGTTCAGACAAGAGACCCAGTACTTC. Its translation: CASCLFRQETQYF.

The chain couples TRBV6-5 to TRBJ2-3; D uncertain. Trimming left V 6 bases short and J 0 bases short, with 10 bases between. Germline CDR1 MNHEY, CDR2 SVGAGI. The CDR3 runs 14 residues. The CDR3 reads CASSQSPSTDTQYF. CDR3 nucleotides: TGTGCCAGCAGCCAATCTCCTAGCACAGATACGCAGTATTTT.

The V and J genes are TRBV4-2 and TRBJ2-5; D may be TRBD1 (6 bases). V lost 4 bases and J 5 bases, leaving 14 bases between the germline ends. CDR3 length: 14 residues. Germline CDR1 and CDR2: LGHNA and YNFKEQ. The CDR3 reads CASSPSWQGETQYF. For the CDR3, the DNA is TGTGCCAGCAGCCCTAGTTGGCAGGGGGAGACCCAGTACTTC.

This clonotype was observed at least ten times. The chain is built from TRBV5-1 and TRBJ2-5; D not certain. The CDR3 sequence is 11 residues long. CDR1 SGHRS and CDR2 YFSETQ come from the germline V gene. V gave up 4 bases and J gave up 9 bases, with 10 bases separating them. The DNA for the CDR3 is TGCGCCAGCAGCGCCGGTCCGGCCCAGTACTTC. It encodes CASSAGPAQYF.

Only one count was recorded for this clonotype. A much larger clone lies a single base off, so this may be a read error. The gene calls are TRBV27 and TRBJ2-2; TRBD2 matches at 12 bases. The CDR3 extends over 15 amino acids. Germline CDR1 is MNHEY and CDR2 is SMNVEV (reference sequence). V lost 9 bases, J lost 7 bases, and 9 bases stayed unmatched. CDR3 in DNA: TGTGCCAGTTCTACTAGCGGGGGGTGGGTCGGGGAGCTGTTTTTT. It specifies CASSTSGGWVGELFF.

This clonotype was recorded a few times. The chain recombines TRBV6-1 with TRBJ2-7, with D possibly TRBD2 on 5 matching bases. This CDR3 spans 14 amino acids. CDR1 MNHNS and CDR2 SASEGT come from the germline V gene. Trimming removed 3 bases from V and 4 bases from J, with 13 bases in between. CDR3 in DNA: TGTGCCAGCAGTGAGTGGCTAGAGGGTTACGAGCAGTACGTC. Protein product: CASSEWLEGYEQYV.

This rearrangement joins TRBV5-1 to TRBJ2-1, with D hard to call. The CDR3 extends over 17 amino acids. Germline V gives CDR1 SGHRS, CDR2 YFSETQ. The germline V and J ends were trimmed by 0 bases and 0 bases, with 13 bases remaining between them. CDR3 in DNA: TGCGCCAGCAGCTTGGGGCGACGGATGAGCTCCTACAATGAGCAGTTCTTC. This codes for CASSLGRRMSSYNEQFF.

This clonotype was detected a few times. The V call is TRBV7-2, the J call TRBJ1-4, with D unresolved. CDR3 size: 13 residues. Germline values: CDR1 SGHTA, CDR2 FQGNSA. Trimming pared 4 bases from V and 13 bases from J, leaving 16 bases between. In nucleotides, the CDR3 is TGTGCCAGCAGCTCCCCTTCCTTACCAAGACTGTTTTTT. Amino acid sequence: CASSSPSLPRLFF. The entire variable domain, with the rest obtained from reference TRBV7-2 and TRBJ1-4, is as follows: GAGVSQSPSNKVTEKGKDVELRCDPISGHTALYWYRQSLGQGLEFLIYFQGNSAPDKSGLPSDRFSAERTGGSVSTLTIQRTQQEDSAVYLCASSSPSLPRLFFGSGTQLSVL.

This clonotype was recorded at least ten times. The V call is TRBV14, the J call TRBJ1-1; D is unresolved. The germline V gene has CDR1 SGHDN and CDR2 FVKESK. The CDR3 runs to 17 residues. Trimming removed 3 bases from V and 5 bases from J, with 22 bases in between. The CDR3 protein is CASSQLMDWTDPTEAFF. The CDR3 DNA reads TGTGCCAGCAGCCAGTTGATGGATTGGACCGACCCGACTGAAGCTTTCTTT.

This clonotype was counted at least ten times. The chain combines TRBV2 with TRBJ2-3, with D hard to call. Trimming removed 6 bases from V and 5 bases from J, with 15 bases in between. The CDR3 consists of 14 residues. Germline V gene lookup returns CDR1 SNHLY and CDR2 FYNNEI. The CDR3 DNA sequence: TGTGCCAGCAGCCCTCTCACTGCCCAAGATACGCAGTATTTT. This encodes CASSPLTAQDTQYF.

This clonotype has a handful of counts. The chain links TRBV28 to TRBJ2-1; 14 bases line up with TRBD2. Germline CDR1 is MDHEN and CDR2 is SYDVKM. The CDR3 sequence is 18 residues long. V lost 5 bases, J lost 3 bases, and 9 bases stayed unmatched. CDR3 residues: CASSPGTSGGRVYNEQFF. For the CDR3, the DNA is TGTGCCAGCAGTCCCGGGACTAGCGGGGGTAGGGTCTACAATGAGCAGTTCTTC.

This clonotype has ten or more counts. The chain recombines TRBV7-2 with TRBJ2-1; D is unresolved. The ends were cut back, 3 bases at V and 2 bases at J, with 8 bases in the middle. This CDR3 comprises 14 residues. CDR1 and CDR2 from the germline V gene are SGHTA and FQGNSA. DNA of the CDR3: TGTGCCAGCAGCTTCAGTGTCCCCTACAATGAGCAGTTCTTC. This codes for CASSFSVPYNEQFF.

This clonotype was found many times. The CDR3 is CATSRDTILNTEAFF. CDR3 DNA: TGTGCCACCAGCAGAGATACGATCCTGAACACTGAAGCTTTCTTT. The chain combines TRBV15 with TRBJ1-1; D ambiguous. Germline CDR1 reads LNHNV; CDR2 reads YYDKDF (reference sequence). The CDR3 covers 15 residues. V was cut by 0 bases and J by 0 bases, with 8 bases left in between.

This clonotype was seen repeatedly, ten times or more. V and J are TRBV5-4 and TRBJ2-7; D is possibly TRBD1 or TRBD2 (5 bases each). V was trimmed by 2 bases and J by 5 bases, leaving 11 bases between them. Germline CDR1 SGHNT, CDR2 YYREEE (reference sequence). The CDR3 extends over 13 amino acids. This CDR3 reads CASSLGQGDEQYV. CDR3 bases: TGTGCCAGCAGCTTAGGGCAGGGAGACGAGCAGTACGTC.

This clonotype was seen a few times. This chain connects TRBV20-1 to TRBJ2-3, with 8 nucleotides matching TRBD1. CDR1 is DFQATT, CDR2 SNEGSKA, per germline (reference sequence). This CDR3 has 12 residues. With V trimmed by 6 bases and J by 5 bases, 4 bases remained unmatched. The CDR3 DNA reads TGCAGTGCCATACAGGGGGGAGATACGCAGTATTTT. Protein product: CSAIQGGDTQYF.

This clonotype was detected many times. This chain connects TRBV20-1 to TRBJ1-1, with unresolved D. The V gene's germline CDR1 is DFQATT and CDR2 SNEGSKA (reference sequence). This CDR3 contains 11 residues. Deletions cut 4 bases from V and 8 bases from J, with 11 bases between. The CDR3 DNA is TGCAGTGCTAAGGACCACCTGGAAGCTTTCTTT. It yields the protein CSAKDHLEAFF.

This clonotype was observed at least ten times. This chain uses TRBV6-5 with TRBJ2-2; D is possibly TRBD1 or TRBD2 (5 bases each). The V gene lost 7 bases and the J gene lost 6 bases, with 15 bases spanning the gap. Germline CDR1 is MNHEY and CDR2 is SVGAGI. The CDR3 is 14 residues long. This CDR3 reads CASTSISGPGELFF. The CDR3 coding sequence is TGTGCCAGCACCTCTATCTCGGGACCCGGGGAGCTGTTTTTT.

This clonotype was found a few times. The CDR3 region has the DNA TGTGCCAGCAAGCGAGGATGGTGGGGGGCTATTAGTTGGTCCTACAATGAGCAGTTCTTC. It encodes CASKRGWWGAISWSYNEQFF. The genes are TRBV6-2 or TRBV6-3 and TRBJ2-1; the D call may be TRBD1 or TRBD2 (6 bases each). Germline-derived CDR1 and CDR2 are MNHEY and SVGEGT. V was trimmed by 7 bases and J by 1 base, leaving 29 bases between them. The CDR3 is 20 residues long.

This clonotype was observed a few times. The chain joins TRBV20-1 to TRBJ1-2; 9 positions match TRBD1. Germline CDR1 DFQATT, CDR2 SNEGSKA (reference sequence). The CDR3 has 12 amino acids. Losses at the gene ends were 6 bases for V and 6 bases for J; bases not matched to a gene: 5. CDR3 protein: CSATDRGDGYTF. CDR3 in DNA: TGCAGTGCCACAGACAGGGGGGATGGCTACACCTTC.

This clonotype occurred many times. The chain carries TRBV7-2 and TRBJ2-2, with D tentatively TRBD2 (5 bases). Trimming left V 9 bases short and J 0 bases short, with 8 bases between. The germline V gene encodes CDR1 SGHTA and CDR2 FQGNSA. The CDR3 is 13 residues long. The CDR3 loop is CARGGSNTGELFF. The DNA of the CDR3 is TGTGCCAGGGGCGGGTCGAACACCGGGGAGCTGTTTTTT.

This chain joins TRBV15 and TRBJ1-3, with D perhaps TRBD1 (5 bases). This CDR3 has 15 amino acids. V was cut by 5 bases and J by 1 base, with 12 bases left in between. Germline CDR1 reads LNHNV; CDR2 reads YYDKDF (reference sequence). CDR3 sequence (DNA): TGTGCCACCAGCTGGGGGGGGGGATCTGGAAACACCATATATTTT. The encoded protein is CATSWGGGSGNTIYF.

The chain has TRBV24-1 and TRBJ2-1, with D hard to call. CDR3 size: 13 residues. Germline-derived CDR1 and CDR2 are KGHDR and SFDVKD. V was clipped by 7 bases and J by 9 bases, with 15 bases between them. The CDR3, as DNA: TGTGCCACCAGAGCTTTTGAGGACGGTGAGCAGTTCTTC. It encodes CATRAFEDGEQFF.

This clonotype occurred a few times. V is TRBV18 and J is TRBJ2-1, with D possibly matching TRBD2 (6 bases). Germline V lookup: CDR1 KGHSH, CDR2 LQKENI. V was shortened by 3 bases and J by 7 bases, with 16 bases between the two germline ends. There are 15 residues in the CDR3. CDR3 DNA sequence: TGTGCCAGCTCACCCCCTCAGGAGGGAAGGAATGAGCAGTTCTTC. This sequence encodes CASSPPQEGRNEQFF.